This T cell receptor (beta chain) comes out of a study of shared clonotypes between healthy human individuals. Findings and caveats of the study: Shared across several donors were 4% to 5% of the naive CD4 clonotypes. The four-donor shared clonotypes exceeded non-shared clonotypes in generation probability, with non-shared ones scoring lower. Despite large depth, rarefaction showed incomplete sorted-subset sequencing.

Germline V gene sequence: CDR1 SGHAT, CDR2 FQNNGV. The CDR3 spans 15 residues. V was trimmed by 6 bases and J by 3 bases, leaving 17 bases between them. This clone was recorded once. The antigen remains unidentified. Original analysis: Filtering of immunoSEQ junctional sequences could not match full-length read filtering. The assay was immunoSEQ multiplex PCR, and TCRdb's table has in-frame clones only and misses some. V and J calls plus clone size are reproduced from that table; the DNA served to infer D and trimming. The repertoire holds 600,000 to 750,000 clones, with roughly 91% as singletons. The TCR originated in a man between 18 and 29 years old in good health. Some clones in this sample may be carry-over from other donors' samples. This chain connects TRBV11-2 to TRBJ2-5, with D tentatively TRBD1 (6 bases). The sequenced sample consisted of memory CD8+ T cells from PBMCs. The subset denotes: CD45RO+ cells pooled with CCR7-negative TemRA cells. The CDR3 nucleotides read TGTGCCAGCAGTCCGGGACACCTAAGAGAAGAGACCCAGTACTTC. Protein product: CASSPGHLREETQYF.